The 21 T cell receptor beta chains given below trace back to one sample, sequenced in a study of regulatory T cells in long-lasting Graves disease. Library construction for TCR beta used iRepertoire HTBI primers and Arm-PCR of CDR3 regions. TCRdb called the multiplex PCR reads again in MiXCR, with one record for every CDR3 protein. This repertoire shows roughly 700,000 distinct CDR3 sequences, 30% found once; its top ten account for around 40%. Time point reported: persistent/refractory GD, antithyroid drugs over 5 years with positive TRAb. From RNA extracted from PBMCs, the TCR library was made. The starting material was peripheral blood mononuclear cells (PBMCs), obtained when the disease was refractory, from a patient treated with antithyroid drugs. All receptors come from a female donor with Graves disease.

The chain has TRBV6-5 and TRBJ2-7; D gene unclear. The ends were cut back, 2 bases at V and 12 bases at J, with 11 bases in the middle. The CDR3 loop spans 11 amino acids. CDR1 and CDR2 (germline): MNHEY, SVGAGI. This CDR3 is CASSYQAHSYF. The CDR3 DNA sequence: TGTGCCAGCAGTTACCAGGCACACTCGTACTTC.

CDR3 loop: CASSSQDYSNQPQHF. The CDR3 bases are TGTGCCAGCAGCTCACAGGATTATAGCAATCAGCCCCAGCATTTT. This chain uses TRBV7-9 with TRBJ1-5; possibly TRBD1 for D (5 bases). This CDR3 has 15 residues. The V gene's germline CDR1 is SEHNR and CDR2 FQNEAQ (reference sequence). V was trimmed by 4 bases and J by 0 bases, leaving 10 bases between them.

The sample holds a few counts of this clonotype. The V and J genes are TRBV2 and TRBJ1-5; no definite D call. The germline V gene has CDR1 SNHLY and CDR2 FYNNEI. Trimming took 8 bases from V and 3 from J, leaving 20 bases between them. This CDR3 contains 16 residues. The CDR3 nucleotides are TGTGCCAGCCGCTCTTGGGCGGAACGGGACAATCAGCCCCAGCATTTT. It specifies CASRSWAERDNQPQHF.

This clonotype was detected many times. The chain employs TRBV12-3 or TRBV12-4 and TRBJ1-2; tentatively, D is TRBD1 (5 bases). Trimming left V 5 bases short and J 8 bases short, with 18 bases between. This CDR3 is 14 amino acids long. CDR3 protein: CASSLTGGGLGYTF. The DNA for the CDR3 is TGTGCCAGCAGTCTCACAGGAGGAGGGCTGGGCTACACCTTC.

There are a few counts of this clonotype. This chain uses TRBV2 with TRBJ1-3, with 10 bases that match TRBD1. V shed 10 bases and J 2 bases; nucleotides not matched to a gene: 5. CDR3 length equals 14 residues. CDR1 is SNHLY, CDR2 FYNNEI, per germline. The CDR3 bases are TGTGCCACTCGGGACAGGGGCGCTGGAAACACCATATATTTT. Translating it yields CATRDRGAGNTIYF.

This clonotype was seen only a few times. The chain is built from TRBV6-2 or TRBV6-3 and TRBJ2-2; 8 bases map to TRBD1. V gave up 6 bases and J gave up 7 bases; unmatched junction bases: 13. The CDR3 totals 16 residues. The V gene's germline CDR1 is MNHEY and CDR2 SVGEGT. The CDR3 region is CASSTRGRGHLGELFF. The CDR3 nucleotides read TGTGCCAGCAGCACTAGGGGCAGGGGGCATCTCGGGGAGCTGTTTTTT.

The chain couples TRBV28 to TRBJ1-6; 7 nucleotides line up with TRBD1. This CDR3 has 16 amino acids. V was pared by 4 bases and J by 9 bases, with 12 bases of the junction left unmatched. CDR1 and CDR2 from the germline V gene are MDHEN and SYDVKM. In nucleotides, the CDR3 is TGTGCCAGCAGTTCAAGCCGAGGGAGGGGGCTTTCACCCCTCCACTTT. This gives the protein CASSSSRGRGLSPLHF.

To note about this clonotype: An end of the junction does not agree with germline; a read error may underlie this. The V and J genes are TRBV28 and TRBJ1-2; 8 nucleotides match TRBD1. CDR3 length: 15 amino acids. Germline CDR1 and CDR2: MDHEN and SYDVKM. The CDR3 protein is CAGSPTGTGAPGYTF. Written as DNA, the CDR3 is TGTGCCGGCAGTCCAACCGGGACAGGAGCCCCAGGCTACACCTTC.

The genes are TRBV27 and TRBJ1-4; no clear D. Trimming took 6 bases from V and 8 from J, leaving 13 bases between them. The germline CDR1 and CDR2 sequences are MNHEY and SMNVEV (reference sequence). This CDR3 is 13 amino acids long. In nucleotides, the CDR3 is TGTGCCAGCAGCACCCCGGGCGGAGAAAAACTGTTTTTT. Translated: CASSTPGGEKLFF.

V usage is TRBV7-9 and J usage is TRBJ2-5, with 7 bases matching TRBD2. V lost 5 bases, J lost 1 base, and 7 bases stayed unmatched. There are 15 residues in the CDR3. CDR1 is SEHNR, CDR2 FQNEAQ, per germline (reference sequence). The CDR3 nucleotides read TGTGCCAGCAGCACACGTCGACTAGCCCAAGAGACCCAGTACTTC. This sequence encodes CASSTRRLAQETQYF.

On this clonotype itself: No conserved phenylalanine or tryptophan ends this CDR3, so it is likely a read error. This chain connects TRBV6-5 to TRBJ2-2; no clear D. Germline V CDR1 and CDR2: MNHEY, SVGAGI. The CDR3 has 16 amino acids. V gave up 2 bases and J gave up 4 bases, with 14 bases separating them. The CDR3 DNA follows: TGTGCCAGCAGTTACGGGCGAAACACCGCCACCGGGGAGCTGTTTCTT. It is translated as CASSYGRNTATGELFL.

This clonotype was seen a few times. This CDR3 reads CASSYSKPGGPYEQYF. The CDR3 DNA reads as TGTGCCAGCAGTTACTCGAAACCGGGGGGGCCCTACGAGCAGTACTTC. V is TRBV6-9 and J is TRBJ2-7, with 8 bases that match TRBD2. The junction had 9 bases not matched to a gene; V was cut back by 3 bases and J by 2 bases. CDR3 length: 16 residues. In germline, CDR1 is MNHGY, CDR2 SVAAGI.

This clonotype was seen a handful of times. V and J are TRBV19 and TRBJ1-5, with 11 positions matching TRBD1. Germline V gives CDR1 LNHDA, CDR2 SQIVND (reference sequence). The CDR3 is 21 amino acids. V was clipped by 4 bases and J by 0 bases; unmatched bases: 17. CDR3 sequence reads: CASSTYLGQGAVRFSNQPQHF. DNA of the CDR3: TGTGCCAGTAGTACATACCTCGGACAGGGGGCTGTGAGGTTTAGCAATCAGCCCCAGCATTTT.

This clonotype showed up just a few times. The chain is built from TRBV5-1 and TRBJ1-1; TRBD1 matches 7 bases. The junction had 10 bases not matched to a gene; V was cut back by 7 bases and J by 4 bases. The CDR3 sequence is 14 residues long. Looked up from germline, CDR1 is SGHRS and CDR2 is YFSETQ. The CDR3 reads CASQRQGGTTEAFF. In nucleotides, the CDR3 is TGCGCCAGCCAAAGACAGGGCGGGACCACTGAAGCTTTCTTT.

This clonotype was found a few times. J is TRBJ2-7 and V is TRBV2; TRBD2 agrees at 14 bases. CDR3 length equals 14 residues. Germline V lookup: CDR1 SNHLY, CDR2 FYNNEI. J gave up 2 bases and V 8 bases, and 2 bases lay outside the gene matches. CDR3 loop: CASGLAGGTYEQYF. The CDR3 DNA reads as TGTGCCAGCGGACTAGCGGGAGGCACCTACGAGCAGTACTTC.

The CDR3 coding sequence is TGTGCCAGCAATTCGGGGAGCAATCAGCCCCAGCATTTT. It yields the protein CASNSGSNQPQHF. The gene calls are TRBV6-1 and TRBJ1-5; D is unclear. The CDR3 extends over 13 amino acids. Between the trimmed V and J ends, which lost 7 bases and 1 base, there was a span of 8 bases. Germline CDR1 MNHNS, CDR2 SASEGT.

Ten or more counts support this clonotype. V is TRBV20-1 and J is TRBJ2-7; the match to TRBD1 covers 12 bases. Germline CDR1 reads DFQATT; CDR2 reads SNEGSKA (reference sequence). The CDR3 contains 13 residues. The ends lost 6 bases at V and 6 bases at J; junction bases unmatched: 6. The DNA for the CDR3 is TGCAGTGCCCCGGGACAGGGGGCTGCCGAGCAGTACTTC. Its protein is CSAPGQGAAEQYF.

This clonotype was observed many times. The genes are TRBV28 and TRBJ1-2; D gene ambiguous. The germline gives CDR1 MDHEN, CDR2 SYDVKM. With 6 bases removed from V and 3 bases from J, the gap between germline ends came to 11 bases. The CDR3 length is 13 residues. The CDR3 DNA is TGTGCCAGCAGACGGGCGGCCGACTATGGCTACACCTTC. Its protein product is CASRRAADYGYTF.

The V and J genes are TRBV11-3 and TRBJ2-2, with 7 positions matching TRBD1. The CDR3 loop spans 15 amino acids. Germline V gives CDR1 SGHNT, CDR2 YENEEA. After removal of 5 bases from V and 7 bases from J, the junction contained 10 bases not matched to a gene. CDR3 DNA sequence: TGTGCCAGCAGCCCGACAGGGTCTAGTAACGGGGAGCTGTTTTTT. Its protein product is CASSPTGSSNGELFF.

This clonotype was counted at least ten times. CDR3 DNA: TGTGCCAGCAGTAGCCCTCAAGCGGGAGGACACGAGCAGTACTTC. Its translation: CASSSPQAGGHEQYF. V and J are TRBV2 and TRBJ2-7; TRBD2 matches at 9 bases. Germline V gene lookup returns CDR1 SNHLY and CDR2 FYNNEI. The CDR3 is 15 residues long. With 5 bases clipped from V and 5 bases from J, the junction kept 10 bases outside the gene matches.

This sequence joins TRBV20-1 and TRBJ2-7; 8 positions match TRBD2. The ends lost 6 bases at V and 5 bases at J; junction bases unmatched: 12. The CDR3 has 14 amino acids. Germline CDR1 DFQATT, CDR2 SNEGSKA (reference sequence). CDR3 DNA sequence: TGCAGTGCCGGAGGAGCGGGAGCGCTTAACGAGCAGTACTTC. Protein sequence: CSAGGAGALNEQYF.